This TCR beta chain came from a study of CD8 T cells in ankylosing spondylitis. The study, taken as a whole, reports: Characteristic, it appeared, of ankylosing spondylitis blood was a TCR beta motif of eight highly homologous variants.

This clonotype was observed at least ten times. The antigen is unknown. Preparation of TCR beta libraries was done by quantitative 5'-RACE with molecular barcodes. TCRdb independently ran MiXCR on the 5' RACE reads; one entry per CDR3 protein. The sample lists about 52,000 distinct CDR3 sequences, 6% to 7.5% seen once, with around 8.5% in the top ten. V dropped 1 base and J dropped 11 bases, with 8 bases sitting between them. Germline V gives CDR1 SNHLY, CDR2 FYNNEI. This CDR3 is built from 11 residues. The sequencing sample was made of blood, either unsorted or a sorted T cell fraction (not recorded which). The chain combines TRBV2 with TRBJ1-1; the D is unclear. The clonotype was recovered from a female donor with ankylosing spondylitis or in good health (not recorded which). The CDR3 sequence: CASSEGAWAFF. The CDR3 DNA sequence: TGTGCCAGCAGTGAAGGCGCTTGGGCTTTCTTT.